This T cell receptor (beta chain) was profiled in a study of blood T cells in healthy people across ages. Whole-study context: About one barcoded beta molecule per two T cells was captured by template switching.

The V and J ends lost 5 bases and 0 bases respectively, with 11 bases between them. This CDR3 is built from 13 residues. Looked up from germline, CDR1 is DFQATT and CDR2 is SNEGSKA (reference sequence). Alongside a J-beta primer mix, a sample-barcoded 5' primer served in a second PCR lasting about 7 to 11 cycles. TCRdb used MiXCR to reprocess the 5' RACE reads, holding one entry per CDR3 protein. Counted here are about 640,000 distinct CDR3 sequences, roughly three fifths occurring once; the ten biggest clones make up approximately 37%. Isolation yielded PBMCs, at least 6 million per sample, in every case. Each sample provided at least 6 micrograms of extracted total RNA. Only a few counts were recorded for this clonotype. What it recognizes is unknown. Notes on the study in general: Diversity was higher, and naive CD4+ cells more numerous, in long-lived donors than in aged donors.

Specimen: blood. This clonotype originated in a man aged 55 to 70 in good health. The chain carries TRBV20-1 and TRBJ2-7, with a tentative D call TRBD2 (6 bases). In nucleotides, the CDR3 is TGCAGTGCTTCCGGGAGCCTCTCCTACGAGCAGTACTTC. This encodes CSASGSLSYEQYF.